The 29 T cell receptor beta chains listed next were all sequenced from one sample in a study of blood T cell repertoires in COVID-19. Assay used: immunoSEQ multiplex PCR; TCRdb lists only in-frame clones, some missing. The sample shows some 150,000 clones, approximately 91% of them seen only once. The sample comprised peripheral blood. All receptors come from a man aged 45 to 65 with active or convalescent COVID-19.

The V call is TRBV28, the J call TRBJ1-6, with a possible D match to TRBD1 (6 bases). The CDR3 sequence is 14 residues long. Trimming removed 6 bases at V and 9 bases at J, with 15 bases between. Germline loops: CDR1 MDHEN, CDR2 SYDVKM. This CDR3 is CASRKWGGPSPLHF. The CDR3 DNA reads as TGTGCCAGCAGGAAGTGGGGGGGGCCTTCACCCCTCCACTTT.

The chain is built from TRBV19 and TRBJ1-2; D gene unclear. CDR3 length equals 12 residues. The V and J ends lost 4 bases and 3 bases respectively, with 6 bases between them. Per germline, CDR1 LNHDA and CDR2 SQIVND (reference sequence). Here the CDR3 reads CASSNRDYGYTF. CDR3 coding DNA: TGTGCCAGTAGTAACCGGGACTATGGCTACACCTTC.

V gene TRBV24-1 combines with J gene TRBJ2-1; 9 nucleotides line up with TRBD1. CDR1 KGHDR and CDR2 SFDVKD come from the germline V gene. Losses at the gene ends were 1 base for V and 8 bases for J; bases not matched to a gene: 8. CDR3 length: 16 residues. CDR3 in amino acids: CATSDFGDRAIDEQFF. The CDR3 nucleotides are TGTGCCACCAGTGATTTTGGGGACAGGGCTATCGATGAGCAGTTCTTC.

The chain has TRBV19 and TRBJ1-5, with D maybe TRBD1 (5 bases). V was trimmed by 1 base and J by 5 bases, leaving 24 bases between them. The CDR3 is 19 residues long. CDR1 and CDR2 (germline): LNHDA, SQIVND (reference sequence). CDR3 residues: CASSIASRQSYSQHQPQHF. The CDR3 coding sequence is TGTGCCAGTAGTATAGCCTCACGACAGAGCTACTCTCAGCATCAGCCCCAGCATTTT.

V is TRBV5-1 and J is TRBJ1-3, with 7 bases matching TRBD1. The V and J ends lost 0 bases and 0 bases, in that order; junction bases with no gene match: 9. Germline CDR1 is SGHRS and CDR2 is YFSETQ. The CDR3 spans 18 residues. This chain's CDR3 is CASSLGSGTVSSGNTIYF. The CDR3, as DNA: TGCGCCAGCAGCTTGGGATCCGGGACAGTCAGCTCTGGAAACACCATATATTTT.

V usage is TRBV2 and J usage is TRBJ1-2; the match to TRBD1 covers 7 bases. The CDR3 is 15 amino acids. V lost 7 bases, J lost 5 bases, and 13 bases stayed unmatched. CDR1 is SNHLY, CDR2 FYNNEI, per germline. CDR3 protein: CASTQRAGGGYGYTF. CDR3 DNA sequence: TGTGCCAGCACCCAGAGGGCAGGGGGTGGTTATGGCTACACCTTC.

The chain recombines TRBV5-4 with TRBJ1-1; D is undetermined. Germline loops: CDR1 SGHNT, CDR2 YYREEE (reference sequence). This CDR3 has 13 amino acids. With 4 bases removed from V and 0 bases from J, the gap between germline ends came to 7 bases. CDR3 coding DNA: TGTGCCAGCAGCACTAAGGTGAACACTGAAGCTTTCTTT. It is translated as CASSTKVNTEAFF.

This clone was found a few times. V gene TRBV19 combines with J gene TRBJ1-1; D not resolved. In germline, CDR1 is LNHDA, CDR2 SQIVND (reference sequence). CDR3 length: 14 amino acids. V gave up 2 bases and J gave up 1 base, with 8 bases separating them. CDR3 protein: CASSIQHRNTEAFF. CDR3 in DNA: TGTGCCAGTAGTATACAACACCGGAACACTGAAGCTTTCTTT.

The gene calls are TRBV29-1 and TRBJ1-1; a possible D gene is TRBD1 (6 bases). Germline loops: CDR1 SQVTM, CDR2 ANQGSEA. This CDR3 has 14 amino acids. With 3 bases removed from V and 6 bases from J, the gap between germline ends came to 17 bases. As DNA, the CDR3 is TGCAGCGTTGAGGGGCCCCTAGGGGGGGCTGAAGCTTTCTTT. Translation: CSVEGPLGGAEAFF.

The rearrangement joins TRBV7-3 to TRBJ2-1; 7 bases agree with TRBD2. The CDR3 has 16 residues. Trimming at V came to 1 base and at J to 8 bases, leaving 11 bases not matched to a gene. CDR1 SGHTA and CDR2 FQGTGA come from the germline V gene. The CDR3 coding sequence is TGTGCCAGCAGCTTAAGCGGGAGATCCCCTCGGTATGAGCAGTTCTTC. It encodes CASSLSGRSPRYEQFF.

The DNA of the CDR3 is TGTGCCAGCAGTCCCAGACAGGCCCTCTTTCTAAATAATTCACCCCTCCACTTT. Protein product: CASSPRQALFLNNSPLHF. The V call is TRBV27, the J call TRBJ1-6, with D perhaps TRBD1 (6 bases). V was clipped by 5 bases and J by 5 bases, with 22 bases between them. The CDR3 contains 18 residues. The germline gives CDR1 MNHEY, CDR2 SMNVEV (reference sequence).

Here the CDR3 reads CAISDTGVLSYEQYF. DNA for the CDR3: TGTGCCATCAGTGATACAGGGGTTCTCTCCTACGAGCAGTACTTC. This chain uses TRBV10-3 with TRBJ2-7; TRBD1 agrees at 7 bases. The CDR3 is 15 residues long. V trimming: 3 bases; J trimming: 0 bases; junction bases outside the gene matches: 5. Germline V gene data show CDR1 as ENHRY and CDR2 as SYGVKD.

The V and J genes are TRBV6-5 and TRBJ1-2, with D possibly matching TRBD1 (5 bases). CDR3 length: 14 amino acids. Trimming removed 2 bases from V and 6 bases from J, with 13 bases in between. Germline V gene lookup returns CDR1 MNHEY and CDR2 SVGAGI. CDR3: CASSYRGSIDGYTF. CDR3 coding DNA: TGTGCCAGCAGTTACAGGGGAAGCATCGATGGCTACACCTTC.

The rearrangement links TRBV4-2 to TRBJ2-7, with TRBD1 matching over 10 bases. The germline V gene encodes CDR1 LGHNA and CDR2 YNFKEQ. V shed 4 bases, J shed 7 bases, and the junction held 7 bases outside the gene matches. CDR3 size: 14 residues. The CDR3 DNA follows: TGTGCCAGCAGCCTGGGGACAGGGGAGGAAGAGCAGTACTTC. Amino acids: CASSLGTGEEEQYF.

This chain joins TRBV18 and TRBJ1-4; TRBD1 matches at 7 bases. Germline CDR1 reads KGHSH; CDR2 reads LQKENI. This CDR3 comprises 16 residues. V was clipped by 3 bases and J by 7 bases; unmatched bases: 11. CDR3 amino acids: CASSPLARGLSEKLFF. CDR3 DNA: TGTGCCAGCTCACCCCTCGCGAGGGGGCTGAGTGAAAAACTGTTTTTT.

The chain employs TRBV9 and TRBJ2-5; a possible D gene is TRBD2 (5 bases). The CDR3 spans 14 residues. V lost 0 bases to trimming and J lost 5 bases, with 11 bases between them. Germline V gene sequence: CDR1 SGDLS, CDR2 YYNGEE. CDR3: CASSVELGGETQYF. The CDR3 DNA reads as TGTGCCAGCAGCGTAGAACTAGGCGGGGAGACCCAGTACTTC.

V and J are TRBV12-2 and TRBJ2-1; the D call TRBD1 from the table was never checked on the DNA. TRBV12-2 represents a pseudogene. The CDR3 consists of 16 residues. The CDR3 protein is CASRAGQLSSYNEQFF. DNA for the CDR3: TGTGCAAGTCGCGCGGGACAGCTGAGCTCCTACAATGAGCAGTTCTTC.

The V and J genes are TRBV29-1 and TRBJ1-3; maybe TRBD1 (6 bases). The ends were cut back, 1 base at V and 0 bases at J, with 22 bases in the middle. The germline gives CDR1 SQVTM, CDR2 ANQGSEA. The CDR3 sequence is 19 residues long. This CDR3 is CSVEVFVRAGVTSGNTIYF. The CDR3 nucleotides read TGCAGCGTTGAAGTGTTCGTCCGGGCAGGGGTCACCTCTGGAAACACCATATATTTT. Looking up the rest from reference TRBV29-1 and TRBJ1-3 gives the full variable domain: SAVISQKPSRDICQRGTSLTIQCQVDSQVTMMFWYRQQPGQSLTLIATANQGSEATYESGFVIDKFPISRPNLTFSTLTVSNMSPEDSSIYLCSVEVFVRAGVTSGNTIYFGEGSWLTVV.

For the CDR3, the DNA is TGTGCCAGCAGTCCCAGCTTCGGACAGGTTACCTACGAGCAGTACTTC. Protein: CASSPSFGQVTYEQYF. The chain combines TRBV28 with TRBJ2-7; TRBD1 agrees at 7 bases. The CDR3 covers 16 residues. Germline V gene lookup returns CDR1 MDHEN and CDR2 SYDVKM. Trimming cost V 5 bases and J 2 bases; bases outside gene matches: 12.

This clone has a single count. The V and J genes are TRBV10-3 and TRBJ2-3; TRBD2 aligns across 7 bases. The CDR3 loop spans 15 amino acids. The trim removed 4 bases at V and 7 bases at J, leaving 11 bases unmatched. The V gene's germline CDR1 is ENHRY and CDR2 SYGVKD. The CDR3 DNA follows: TGTGCCATCAGTGGGGGGGGACTACAGGCTCATACGCAGTATTTT. It codes for CAISGGGLQAHTQYF.

V gene TRBV19 combines with J gene TRBJ1-5; TRBD1 is a possible D gene (5 bases). Germline V lookup: CDR1 LNHDA, CDR2 SQIVND (reference sequence). V was clipped by 2 bases and J by 0 bases, with 8 bases between them. This CDR3 is 15 amino acids long. The CDR3 region has the DNA TGTGCCAGTAGTATACACGACAGTAGCAATCAGCCCCAGCATTTT. It yields the protein CASSIHDSSNQPQHF.

This clone was detected only a few times. This sequence joins TRBV3-1 (or the pseudogene TRBV3-2) and TRBJ1-6; a possible D gene is TRBD1 (6 bases). V was pared by 5 bases and J by 11 bases, with 22 bases between. The CDR3 sequence is 16 residues long. Germline CDR1 reads LGHDT; CDR2 reads YNNKEL (reference sequence). CDR3 sequence: CASSSSSGGAPPPLHF. The CDR3 DNA reads as TGTGCCAGCAGCTCCAGCTCGGGGGGGGCGCCTCCACCCCTCCACTTT.

V gene TRBV19 combines with J gene TRBJ1-1; D may be TRBD1 (6 bases). Trimming took 5 bases from V and 3 from J, leaving 10 bases between them. The CDR3 sequence is 13 residues long. Germline CDR1 LNHDA, CDR2 SQIVND (reference sequence). CDR3 residues: CASSLRGDTEAFF. The CDR3 nucleotides are TGTGCCAGTAGTCTCAGGGGAGACACTGAAGCTTTCTTT. Combining the CDR3 with reference TRBV19 and TRBJ1-1 gives the whole variable domain DGGITQSPKYLFRKEGQNVTLSCEQNLNHDAMYWYRQDPGQGLRLIYYSQIVNDFQKGDIAEGYSVSREKKESFPLTVTSAQKNPTAFYLCASSLRGDTEAFFGQGTRLTVV.

The chain combines TRBV6-6 with TRBJ1-1; D ambiguous. The CDR3 has 11 amino acids. V dropped 3 bases and J dropped 8 bases, with 7 bases sitting between them. Germline lookup yields CDR1 MNHNY and CDR2 SVGAGI (reference sequence). The CDR3 loop reads CASSYTEEAFF. The CDR3 bases are TGTGCCAGCAGTTATACTGAGGAAGCTTTCTTT.

The chain joins TRBV7-6 to TRBJ2-5, with 7 nucleotides matching TRBD2. The length of the CDR3 is 15 residues. The V segment lost 6 bases and the J segment 1 base; nucleotides outside the gene matches: 8. CDR1 is SGHVS and CDR2 is FNYEAQ in the germline V gene. In DNA form, the CDR3 reads TGTGCCAGCAGTCGCCGGGGAGGGCTCCAAGAGACCCAGTACTTC. Its protein is CASSRRGGLQETQYF.

The chain joins TRBV7-9 to TRBJ1-4, with 9 bases fitting TRBD1. V gave up 0 bases and J gave up 5 bases; unmatched junction bases: 7. Germline assignment: CDR1 SEHNR and CDR2 FQNEAQ (reference sequence). This CDR3 comprises 17 residues. The CDR3 spells CASSLAITGGYNEKLFF. CDR3 coding DNA: TGTGCCAGCAGCTTAGCGATAACAGGGGGCTACAATGAAAAACTGTTTTTT.

J is TRBJ2-5 and V is TRBV3-1 (or the pseudogene TRBV3-2), with 8 bases matching TRBD1. The CDR3 totals 15 residues. The ends lost 1 base at V and 9 bases at J; junction bases unmatched: 10. Looked up from germline, CDR1 is LGHDT and CDR2 is YNNKEL (reference sequence). The CDR3 region has the DNA TGTGCCAGCAGCCAAGCGGGCCAGGGGGCGCCCCCCCAGTACTTC. This translates into CASSQAGQGAPPQYF.

The chain joins TRBV5-1 to TRBJ1-5; no definite D call. The CDR3 is made up of 14 amino acids. Germline V CDR1 and CDR2: SGHRS, YFSETQ. Trimming removed 0 bases at V and 0 bases at J, with 4 bases between. The CDR3 DNA reads as TGCGCCAGCAGCTTGGATAATAGCAATCAGCCCCAGCATTTT. Translating gives CASSLDNSNQPQHF.

V gene TRBV3-1 (or the pseudogene TRBV3-2) combines with J gene TRBJ2-1, with D unresolved. The germline V gene has CDR1 LGHDT and CDR2 YNNKEL (reference sequence). This CDR3 contains 16 residues. V was clipped by 1 base and J by 0 bases, with 10 bases between them. The CDR3 bases are TGTGCCAGCAGCCAAGCCCCAACGAGCTCCTACAATGAGCAGTTCTTC. Translated, it gives CASSQAPTSSYNEQFF.